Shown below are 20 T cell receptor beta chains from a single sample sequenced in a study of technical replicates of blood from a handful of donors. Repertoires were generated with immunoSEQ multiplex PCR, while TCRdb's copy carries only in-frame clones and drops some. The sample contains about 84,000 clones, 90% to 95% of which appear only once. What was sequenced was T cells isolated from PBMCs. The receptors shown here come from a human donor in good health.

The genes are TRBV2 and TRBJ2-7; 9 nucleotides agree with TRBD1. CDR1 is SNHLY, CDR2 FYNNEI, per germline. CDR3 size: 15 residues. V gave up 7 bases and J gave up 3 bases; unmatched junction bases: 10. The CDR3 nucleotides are TGTGCCAGCACCGACCCGGGACAGGGAGACTACGAGCAGTACTTC. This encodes CASTDPGQGDYEQYF.

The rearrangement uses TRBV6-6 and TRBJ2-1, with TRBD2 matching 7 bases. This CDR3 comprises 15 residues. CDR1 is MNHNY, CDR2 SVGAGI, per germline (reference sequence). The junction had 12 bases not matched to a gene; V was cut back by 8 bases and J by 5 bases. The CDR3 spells CASGDLLREHNEQFF. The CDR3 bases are TGTGCCAGCGGGGACTTATTGCGGGAGCACAATGAGCAGTTCTTC.

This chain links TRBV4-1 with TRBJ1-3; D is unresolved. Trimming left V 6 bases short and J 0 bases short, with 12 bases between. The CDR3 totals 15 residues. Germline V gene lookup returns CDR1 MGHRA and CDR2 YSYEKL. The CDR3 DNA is TGCGCCAGCAGTCTTGACGGGAGCTCTGGAAACACCATATATTTT. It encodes CASSLDGSSGNTIYF.

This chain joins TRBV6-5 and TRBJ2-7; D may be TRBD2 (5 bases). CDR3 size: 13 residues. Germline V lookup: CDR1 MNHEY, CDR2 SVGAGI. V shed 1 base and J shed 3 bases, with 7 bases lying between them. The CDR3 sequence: CASSYYEGYEQYF. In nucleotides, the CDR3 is TGTGCCAGCAGTTACTATGAGGGCTACGAGCAGTACTTC.

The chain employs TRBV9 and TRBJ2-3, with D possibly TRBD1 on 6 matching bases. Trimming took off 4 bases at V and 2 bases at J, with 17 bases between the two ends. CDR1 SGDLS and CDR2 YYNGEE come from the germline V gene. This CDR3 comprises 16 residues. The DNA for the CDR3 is TGTGCCAGCAGCACGGGACATCACACTCCCACAGATACGCAGTATTTT. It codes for CASSTGHHTPTDTQYF.

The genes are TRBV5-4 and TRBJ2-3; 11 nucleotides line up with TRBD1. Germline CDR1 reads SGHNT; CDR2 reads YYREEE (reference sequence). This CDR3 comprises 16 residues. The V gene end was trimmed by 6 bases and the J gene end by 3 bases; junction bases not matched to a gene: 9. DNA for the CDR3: TGTGCCAGCACCCTCGGGGGACAGGGGGAGACAGATACGCAGTATTTT. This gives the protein CASTLGGQGETDTQYF.

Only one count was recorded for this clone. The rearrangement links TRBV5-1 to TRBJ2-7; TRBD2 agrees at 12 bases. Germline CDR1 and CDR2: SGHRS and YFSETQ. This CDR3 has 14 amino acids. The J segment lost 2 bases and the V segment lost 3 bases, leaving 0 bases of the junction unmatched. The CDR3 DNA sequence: TGCGCCAGCAGCTCTAGCGGGGGGGCCTACGAGCAGTACTTC. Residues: CASSSSGGAYEQYF. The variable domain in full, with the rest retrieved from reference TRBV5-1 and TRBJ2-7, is KAGVTQTPRYLIKTRGQQVTLSCSPISGHRSVSWYQQTPGQGLQFLFEYFSETQRNKGNFPGRFSGRQFSNSRSEMNVSTLELGDSALYLCASSSSGGAYEQYFGPGTRLTVT.

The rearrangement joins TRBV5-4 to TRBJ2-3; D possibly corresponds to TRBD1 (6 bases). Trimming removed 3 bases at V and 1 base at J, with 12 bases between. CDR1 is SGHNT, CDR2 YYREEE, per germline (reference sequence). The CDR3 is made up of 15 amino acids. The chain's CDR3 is CASSSRQDRTDTQYF. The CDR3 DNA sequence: TGTGCCAGCAGCTCCCGACAGGATCGCACAGATACGCAGTATTTT.

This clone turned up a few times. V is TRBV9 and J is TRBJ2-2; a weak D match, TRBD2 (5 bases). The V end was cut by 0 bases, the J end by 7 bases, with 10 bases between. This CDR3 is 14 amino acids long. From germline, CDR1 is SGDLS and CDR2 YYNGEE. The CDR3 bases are TGTGCCAGCAGCGTAGCGTCGGGGATCGGGGAGCTGTTTTTT. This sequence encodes CASSVASGIGELFF.

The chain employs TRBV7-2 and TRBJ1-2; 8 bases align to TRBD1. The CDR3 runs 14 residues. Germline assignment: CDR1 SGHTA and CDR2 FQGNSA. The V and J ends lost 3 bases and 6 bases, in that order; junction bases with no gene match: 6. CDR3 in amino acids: CASSFQGAGDGYTF. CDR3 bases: TGTGCCAGCAGCTTCCAGGGGGCAGGGGATGGCTACACCTTC. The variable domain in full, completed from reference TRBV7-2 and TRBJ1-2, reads GAGVSQSPSNKVTEKGKDVELRCDPISGHTALYWYRQSLGQGLEFLIYFQGNSAPDKSGLPSDRFSAERTGGSVSTLTIQRTQQEDSAVYLCASSFQGAGDGYTFGSGTRLTVV.

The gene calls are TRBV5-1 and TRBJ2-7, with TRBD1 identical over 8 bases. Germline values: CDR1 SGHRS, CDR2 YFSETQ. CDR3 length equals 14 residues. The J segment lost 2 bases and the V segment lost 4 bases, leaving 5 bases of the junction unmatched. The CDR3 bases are TGCGCCAGCAGCAACGGACAGGGTGCCTACGAGCAGTACTTC. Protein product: CASSNGQGAYEQYF. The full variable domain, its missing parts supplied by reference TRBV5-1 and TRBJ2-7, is KAGVTQTPRYLIKTRGQQVTLSCSPISGHRSVSWYQQTPGQGLQFLFEYFSETQRNKGNFPGRFSGRQFSNSRSEMNVSTLELGDSALYLCASSNGQGAYEQYFGPGTRLTVT.

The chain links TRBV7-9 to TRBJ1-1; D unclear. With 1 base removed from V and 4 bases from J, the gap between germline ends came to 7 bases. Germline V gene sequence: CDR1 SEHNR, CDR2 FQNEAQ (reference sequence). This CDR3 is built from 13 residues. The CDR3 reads CASSLGGGTEAFF. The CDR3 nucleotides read TGTGCCAGCAGCTTAGGGGGAGGCACTGAAGCTTTCTTT. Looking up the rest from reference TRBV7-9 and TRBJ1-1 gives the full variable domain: DTGVSQNPRHKITKRGQNVTFRCDPISEHNRLYWYRQTLGQGPEFLTYFQNEAQLEKSRLLSDRFSAERPKGSFSTLEIQRTEQGDSAMYLCASSLGGGTEAFFGQGTRLTVV.

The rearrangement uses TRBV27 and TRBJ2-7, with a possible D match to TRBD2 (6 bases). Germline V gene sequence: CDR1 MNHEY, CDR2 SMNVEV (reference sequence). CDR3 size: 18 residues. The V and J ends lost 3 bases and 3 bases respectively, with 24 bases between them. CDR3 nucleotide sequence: TGTGCCAGCAGTTTTGTTGGGCCAAGGAGGGACTCTTTCTACGAGCAGTACTTC. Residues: CASSFVGPRRDSFYEQYF.

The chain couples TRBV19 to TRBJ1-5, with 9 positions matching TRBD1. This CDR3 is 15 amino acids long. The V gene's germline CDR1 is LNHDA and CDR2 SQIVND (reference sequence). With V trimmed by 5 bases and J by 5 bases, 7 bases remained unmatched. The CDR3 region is CASSPYRGRDQPQHF. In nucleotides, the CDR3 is TGTGCCAGTAGTCCCTACAGGGGGCGAGATCAGCCCCAGCATTTT.

CDR3 in amino acids: CASSLQDRDNEKLFF. The CDR3 DNA reads TGTGCCAGCAGCTTACAGGACAGAGATAATGAAAAACTGTTTTTT. The chain is built from TRBV5-6 and TRBJ1-4; tentatively, D is TRBD1 (6 bases). Germline V gives CDR1 SGHDT, CDR2 YYEEEE. Trimming took 2 bases from V and 4 from J, leaving 12 bases between them. The CDR3 has 15 residues.

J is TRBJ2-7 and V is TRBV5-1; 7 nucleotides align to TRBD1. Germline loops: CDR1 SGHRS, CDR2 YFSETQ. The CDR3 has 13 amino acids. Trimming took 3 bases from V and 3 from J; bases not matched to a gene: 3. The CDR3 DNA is TGCGCCAGCAGCTCGACAGGGAGCTACGAGCAGTACTTC. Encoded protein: CASSSTGSYEQYF.

The chain's CDR3 is CASSLALSIEGTGNTIYF. The CDR3 DNA reads as TGTGCCAGCAGCTTAGCCTTGAGCATAGAGGGAACTGGAAACACCATATATTTT. V and J are TRBV7-9 and TRBJ1-3; no firm D call. The CDR3 has 18 amino acids. Trimming stripped 0 bases from V and 2 bases from J, with 17 bases between. CDR1 is SEHNR and CDR2 is FQNEAQ in the germline V gene (reference sequence).

DNA of the CDR3: TGTGCCAGCAGCTCCAGTTGGGGTAGAGCGGGAGGGCCGATCGAGCAGTACTTC. Its protein product is CASSSSWGRAGGPIEQYF. The chain recombines TRBV7-9 with TRBJ2-7; 10 nucleotides match TRBD2. V lost 4 bases, J lost 6 bases, and 18 bases stayed unmatched. The CDR3 has 18 amino acids. Per germline, CDR1 SEHNR and CDR2 FQNEAQ (reference sequence).

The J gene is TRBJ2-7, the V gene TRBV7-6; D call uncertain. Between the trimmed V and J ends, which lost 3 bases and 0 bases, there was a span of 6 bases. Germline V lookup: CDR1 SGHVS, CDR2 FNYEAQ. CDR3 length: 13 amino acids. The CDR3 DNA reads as TGTGCCAGCAGCTTCGCGAGCTCCTACGAGCAGTACTTC. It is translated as CASSFASSYEQYF.

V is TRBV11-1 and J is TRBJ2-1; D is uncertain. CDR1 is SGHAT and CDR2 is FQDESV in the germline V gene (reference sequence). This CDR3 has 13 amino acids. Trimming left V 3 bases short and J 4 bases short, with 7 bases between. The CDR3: CASSFRGYNEQFF. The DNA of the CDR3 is TGTGCCAGCAGCTTCCGCGGATACAATGAGCAGTTCTTC.